This T cell receptor beta chain is drawn from a study of cytomegalovirus exposure and HLA in healthy donors. Whole-study context: Counted in an early data release were roughly 81 million unique TCRs from HLA-typed donors.

This clone was recorded a few times. This CDR3 comprises 15 residues. The germline V gene encodes CDR1 SGHDT and CDR2 YYEEEE. Unmatched junction bases numbered 8, after V lost 2 bases and J lost 5 bases. Primers for the PCR totalled 60 Vbeta and 13 Jbeta. Measured with immunoSEQ multiplex PCR; TCRdb has only the in-frame clones, and not every one. The sample holds roughly 80,000 clones, about 84% seen once. The sequenced material came from PBMCs. The sequence was obtained from a man aged 40-55 years in good health and CMV-seronegative. This sequence joins TRBV5-6 and TRBJ2-7; 9 bases agree with TRBD2. This CDR3 reads CASSLGAGGLDEQYF. The CDR3 region has the DNA TGTGCCAGCAGCTTAGGGGCGGGGGGGCTGGACGAGCAGTACTTC. The variable domain in full, completed from reference TRBV5-6 and TRBJ2-7, reads DAGVTQSPTHLIKTRGQQVTLRCSPKSGHDTVSWYQQALGQGPQFIFQYYEEEERQRGNFPDRFSGHQFPNYSSELNVNALLLGDSALYLCASSLGAGGLDEQYFGPGTRLTVT.